This TCR beta chain was recovered during a study of blood T cell repertoires in COVID-19. Sequencing was performed with immunoSEQ multiplex PCR; in TCRdb, only in-frame clones are kept and a portion is missing. The sample lists approximately 220,000 clones, roughly 89% seen once, with around 2.6% in the top ten. Ages ranged from roughly 18 to 100 years, with residence in about two dozen US areas. Clinical history reported by participants formed the basis on which cohorts were assigned. V shed 6 bases and J shed 6 bases, with 9 bases lying between them. The CDR3 extends over 12 amino acids. The chain uses TRBV12-3 or TRBV12-4 and TRBJ1-3; no firm D call. Input material: PBMCs or T cells enriched from blood (not recorded which). The receptor's source is a woman aged 25-40 years with acute COVID-19. CDR3 residues: CASRWTSNTIYF. DNA for the CDR3: TGTGCCAGCAGATGGACTTCAAACACCATATATTTT.